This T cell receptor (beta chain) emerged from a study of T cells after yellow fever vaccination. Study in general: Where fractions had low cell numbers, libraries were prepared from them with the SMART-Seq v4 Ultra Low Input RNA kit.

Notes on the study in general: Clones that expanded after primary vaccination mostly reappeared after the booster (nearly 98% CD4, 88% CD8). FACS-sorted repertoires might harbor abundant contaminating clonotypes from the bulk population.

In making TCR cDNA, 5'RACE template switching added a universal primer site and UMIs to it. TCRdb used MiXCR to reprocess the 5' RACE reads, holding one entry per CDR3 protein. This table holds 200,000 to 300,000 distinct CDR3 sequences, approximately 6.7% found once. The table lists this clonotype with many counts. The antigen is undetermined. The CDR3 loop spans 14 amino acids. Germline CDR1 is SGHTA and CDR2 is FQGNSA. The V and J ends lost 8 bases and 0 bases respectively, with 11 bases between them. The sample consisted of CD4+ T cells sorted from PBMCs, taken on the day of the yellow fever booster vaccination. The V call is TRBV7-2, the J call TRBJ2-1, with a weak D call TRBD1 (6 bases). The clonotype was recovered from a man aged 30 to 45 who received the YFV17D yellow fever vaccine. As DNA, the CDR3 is TGTGCCAGCGGGGGCCCCAGCTCCTACAATGAGCAGTTCTTC. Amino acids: CASGGPSSYNEQFF.